The source of this T cell receptor beta chain is a study of T cell changes during pregnancy in multiple sclerosis. This CDR3 contains 17 residues. From germline, CDR1 is MNHNS and CDR2 SASEGT. The trim removed 0 bases at V and 0 bases at J, leaving 7 bases unmatched. Produced via immunoSEQ multiplex PCR; TCRdb's table is partial and in-frame only. In the table there are tens of thousands of clones, under 95% of which are singletons. The rearrangement uses TRBV6-1 and TRBJ2-7; 8 bases map to TRBD2. The TCR originated in a female donor with multiple sclerosis, enrolled in a pregnancy study. The starting material was CD4+ T cells from peripheral blood mononuclear cells, obtained before pregnancy. The CDR3 region is CASSEAPLAVVSYEQYF. CDR3 DNA: TGTGCCAGCAGTGAAGCGCCACTAGCGGTCGTCTCCTACGAGCAGTACTTC.